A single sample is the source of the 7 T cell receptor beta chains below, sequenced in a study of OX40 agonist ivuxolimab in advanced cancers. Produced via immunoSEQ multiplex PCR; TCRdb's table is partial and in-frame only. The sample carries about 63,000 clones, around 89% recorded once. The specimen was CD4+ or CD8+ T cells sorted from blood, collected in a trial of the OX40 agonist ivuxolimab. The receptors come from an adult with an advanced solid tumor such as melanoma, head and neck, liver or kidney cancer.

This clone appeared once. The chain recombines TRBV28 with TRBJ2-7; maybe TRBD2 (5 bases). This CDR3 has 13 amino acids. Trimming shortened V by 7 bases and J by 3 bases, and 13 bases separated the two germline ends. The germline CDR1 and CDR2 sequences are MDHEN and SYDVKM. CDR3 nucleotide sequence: TGTGCCAGCACCGGGATCGGGCACTACGAGCAGTACTTC. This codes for CASTGIGHYEQYF.

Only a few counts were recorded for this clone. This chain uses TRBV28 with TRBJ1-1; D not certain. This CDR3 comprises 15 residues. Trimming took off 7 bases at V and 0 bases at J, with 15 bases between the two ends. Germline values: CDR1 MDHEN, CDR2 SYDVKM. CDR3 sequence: CASTWAATLNTEAFF. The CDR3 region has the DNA TGTGCCAGCACCTGGGCGGCGACACTGAACACTGAAGCTTTCTTT. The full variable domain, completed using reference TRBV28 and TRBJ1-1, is DVKVTQSSRYLVKRTGEKVFLECVQDMDHENMFWYRQDPGLGLRLIYFSYDVKMKEKGDIPEGYSVSREKKERFSLILESASTNQTSMYLCASTWAATLNTEAFFGQGTRLTVV.

The CDR3 nucleotides are TGTGCCAGCGGCTCCCGGACTTCTCGCACCTCACCCCTCCACTTT. It specifies CASGSRTSRTSPLHF. The chain carries TRBV5-6 and TRBJ1-6; no clear D. The CDR3 runs to 15 residues. The V gene's germline CDR1 is SGHDT and CDR2 YYEEEE. V lost 7 bases, J lost 10 bases, and 21 bases lay in between.

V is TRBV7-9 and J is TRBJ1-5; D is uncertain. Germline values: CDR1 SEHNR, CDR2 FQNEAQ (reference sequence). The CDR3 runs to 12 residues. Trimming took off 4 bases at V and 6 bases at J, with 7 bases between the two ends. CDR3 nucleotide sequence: TGTGCCAGCAGCTCCCTGGGTCAGCCCCAGCATTTT. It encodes CASSSLGQPQHF.

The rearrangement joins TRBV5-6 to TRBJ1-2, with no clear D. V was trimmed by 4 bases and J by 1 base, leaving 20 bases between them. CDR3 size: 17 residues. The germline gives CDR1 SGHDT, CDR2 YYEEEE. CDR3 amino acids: CASSPLVGRIDNYGYTF. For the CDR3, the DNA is TGTGCCAGCAGCCCCTTGGTGGGCAGGATAGATAACTATGGCTACACCTTC.

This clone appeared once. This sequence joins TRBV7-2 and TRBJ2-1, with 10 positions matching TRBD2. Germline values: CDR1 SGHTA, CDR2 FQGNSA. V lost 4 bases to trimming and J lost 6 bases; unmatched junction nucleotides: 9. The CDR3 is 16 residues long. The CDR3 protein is CASSSRLAGLVNEQFF. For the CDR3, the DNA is TGTGCCAGCAGCTCTAGACTAGCGGGTTTAGTCAATGAGCAGTTCTTC.

The CDR3 DNA reads TGCGCCAGCAGCTACGAAAAAGACTCCTACAATGAGCAGTTCTTC. Amino acid sequence: CASSYEKDSYNEQFF. The chain is built from TRBV5-1 and TRBJ2-1; D not certain. There are 15 residues in the CDR3. V lost 3 bases, J lost 0 bases, and 10 bases lay in between. Germline V CDR1 and CDR2: SGHRS, YFSETQ. The variable domain in full, with the rest retrieved from reference TRBV5-1 and TRBJ2-1, is KAGVTQTPRYLIKTRGQQVTLSCSPISGHRSVSWYQQTPGQGLQFLFEYFSETQRNKGNFPGRFSGRQFSNSRSEMNVSTLELGDSALYLCASSYEKDSYNEQFFGPGTRLTVL.